The T cell receptor beta chain described here comes from a study of regulatory dendritic cells for organ transplantation. Data came from immunoSEQ multiplex PCR; TCRdb stores just in-frame clones and leaves some out. This sample yields about 38,000 clones, of which approximately 90% are seen a single time; around 0.11% belongs to the top ten. Study results and limitations: Among resting subsets, memory CD8+ cells contained the most alloreactive clonotypes.

This CDR3 comprises 17 residues. V shed 5 bases and J shed 4 bases, with 20 bases lying between them. The germline gives CDR1 SEHNR, CDR2 FQNEAQ (reference sequence). With respect to this clone: The antigen is unknown.

Sequenced input: naive CD8+ T cells from blood. The subset was: CD45RA+ naive T cells. The source is a human donor in good health. The genes are TRBV7-9 and TRBJ2-2, with D uncertain. CDR3 region: CASSGSWWAEATGELFF. For the CDR3, the DNA is TGTGCCAGCAGCGGCTCCTGGTGGGCAGAAGCCACCGGGGAGCTGTTTTTT.